These T cell receptor beta chains were read from a single sample in a study of T cell clonotyping in hematopoietic cell transplantation. Produced via immunoSEQ multiplex PCR; TCRdb's table is partial and in-frame only. The sample holds around 24,000 clones; roughly 82% are singletons and the top ten take 24%. This specimen consisted of peripheral blood mononuclear cells, obtained before stem cell transplant. The receptors derive from a woman aged 60 to 75 with acute myeloid leukemia. Some clones in this sample may be carry-over from other donors' samples. Both conserved end residues are part of each CDR3. The order of the fields is clone size, J gene, V gene, D gene, CDR3 protein, CDR3 DNA. D genes are given only for firm matches. Size tells how often a clone was seen (once, few, many) or the class of an expanded clone, and some rows leave it out.

. | TRBJ2-1 | TRBV10-3 | TRBD1 | CAISPGQQYNEQFF | TGTGCCATCAGTCCGGGACAGCAGTACAATGAGCAGTTCTTC
. | TRBJ1-1 | TRBV10-3 | . | CAICRGENTEAFF | TGTGCCATCTGCAGGGGCGAAAACACTGAAGCTTTCTTT
. | TRBJ2-1 | TRBV7-2 | TRBD2 | CASSLRSGGSYNEQFF | TGTGCCAGCAGCTTAAGGTCCGGGGGGTCCTACAATGAGCAGTTCTTC
once | TRBJ1-1 | TRBV7-2 | TRBD1 | CASSLGQGFRTEAFF | TGTGCCAGCAGCCTAGGACAGGGTTTTCGTACTGAAGCTTTCTTT
once | TRBJ2-7 | TRBV4-1 | . | CASSQGRVPYYEQYF | TGCGCCAGCAGCCAAGGTAGGGTCCCCTACTACGAGCAGTACTTC
. | TRBJ1-6 | TRBV27 | TRBD1 | CASSQSRDRGHTYNSPLHF | TGTGCCAGCAGTCAAAGCCGGGACAGGGGGCACACCTATAATTCACCCCTCCACTTT
. | TRBJ2-7 | TRBV19 | . | CASSSGPTYEQYF | TGTGCCAGTAGTAGCGGGCCGACCTACGAGCAGTACTTC
. | TRBJ2-5 | TRBV6-6 | TRBD1 | CASSYGTAEETQYF | TGTGCCAGCAGTTACGGGACAGCCGAAGAGACCCAGTACTTC
. | TRBJ1-1 | TRBV28 | . | CASSPPGLSGGTEAFF | TGTGCCAGCAGCCCTCCGGGCCTCAGCGGGGGCACTGAAGCTTTCTTT
. | TRBJ1-4 | TRBV7-2 | TRBD1 | CASSSPGTGSEKLFF | TGTGCCAGCAGCTCCCCCGGGACAGGGTCCGAAAAACTGTTTTTT
. | TRBJ1-1 | TRBV5-1 | TRBD1 | CASSLGDRGVMNTEAFF | TGCGCCAGCAGCTTGGGGGACAGAGGGGTCATGAACACTGAAGCTTTCTTT
. | TRBJ1-2 | TRBV5-1 | . | CASSLGGIAGRDSVYGYTF | TGCGCCAGCAGCTTGGGAGGTATTGCTGGCAGGGATTCAGTCTATGGCTACACCTTC
few | TRBJ1-6 | TRBV2 | . | CASSDRQGGSPLHF | TGTGCCAGCAGTGATCGGCAGGGCGGTTCACCCCTCCACTTT
once | TRBJ2-1 | TRBV5-8 | . | CASSPSWLNNEQFF | TGTGCCAGCAGCCCCAGCTGGCTGAACAATGAGCAGTTCTTC
. | TRBJ1-4 | TRBV14 | . | CASSQEWPPEKLFF | TGTGCCAGCAGCCAAGAGTGGCCCCCGGAAAAACTGTTTTTT
. | TRBJ2-7 | TRBV7-9 | TRBD1 | CASSLTQGGQYF | TGTGCCAGCAGCTTAACACAGGGGGGGCAGTACTTC
once | TRBJ1-2 | TRBV6-1 | TRBD1 | CASSAQGAGYGYTF | TGTGCCAGCAGTGCCCAGGGGGCGGGCTATGGCTACACCTTC
. | TRBJ2-7 | TRBV28 | . | CASSRQRYEQYF | TGTGCCAGCAGTAGACAGAGGTACGAGCAGTACTTC